The subject of this entry is one TCR beta chain. Per the germline V gene, CDR1 is SGHDN and CDR2 is FVKESK. CDR3 length: 12 amino acids. Trimming stripped 2 bases from V and 3 bases from J, with 4 bases between. Amplification yielded TCR beta CDR3 regions, with RNA transcripts as the source. The HTBI primer set was used in a first-round RT-PCR of the TCR CDR3. TCRdb passed the multiplex PCR reads through MiXCR, listing each CDR3 protein once. This repertoire shows hundreds of thousands of distinct CDR3 sequences, around a sixth found once; its top ten account for over 15%. A roughly 9.7 ml volume of fresh peripheral blood provided the PBMCs. This sample was included in a study of T cells in Graves' hyperthyroidism and ophthalmopathy.

The sequenced sample consisted of blood. The chain links TRBV14 to TRBJ2-5; D unresolved. This clonotype originated in a woman aged 45-59 years with Graves' hyperthyroidism that later progressed to Graves' ophthalmopathy. This chain's CDR3 is CASSQQKETQYF. DNA of the CDR3: TGTGCCAGCAGCCAACAAAAAGAGACCCAGTACTTC.